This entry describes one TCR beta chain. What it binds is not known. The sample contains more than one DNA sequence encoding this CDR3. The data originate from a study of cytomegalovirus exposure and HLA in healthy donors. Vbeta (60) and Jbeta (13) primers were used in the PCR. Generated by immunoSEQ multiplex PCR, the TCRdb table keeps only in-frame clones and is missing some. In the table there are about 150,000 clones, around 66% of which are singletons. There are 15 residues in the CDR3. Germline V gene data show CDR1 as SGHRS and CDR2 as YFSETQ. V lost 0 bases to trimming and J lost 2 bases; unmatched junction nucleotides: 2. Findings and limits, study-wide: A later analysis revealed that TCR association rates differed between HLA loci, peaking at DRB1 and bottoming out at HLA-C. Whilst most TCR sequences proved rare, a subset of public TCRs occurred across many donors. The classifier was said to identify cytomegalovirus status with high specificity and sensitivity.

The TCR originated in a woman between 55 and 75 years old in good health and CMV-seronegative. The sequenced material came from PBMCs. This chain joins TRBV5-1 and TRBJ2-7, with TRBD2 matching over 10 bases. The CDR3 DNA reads TGCGCCAGCAGCTTGGCCACTAGCGGGACCTACGAGCAGTACTTC. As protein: CASSLATSGTYEQYF.